The sequence of this T cell receptor beta chain was determined in a study of early T cells in non-severe SARS-CoV-2 infection. Overall study: Sequencing of unsorted whole blood was done on bulk RNA, leaving chains unpaired.

Whole-study results and caveats: VDJdb matching, biased toward anti-spike CD8 responses, missed private and CD4 specificities.

Individually, cDNA molecules had unique molecular identifiers attached to them. TCRdb re-called the 5' RACE reads with MiXCR, one entry per CDR3 protein. The sample includes 55,000 to 75,000 distinct CDR3 sequences, over 8% of them seen just once. In its sample, this clonotype was seen many times. The antigen is unknown. Here the sequenced sample was whole blood, taken at baseline. The TCR originated in an adult who was a healthcare worker with PCR-confirmed SARS-CoV-2 infection or an uninfected control (not recorded which).

The CDR3 loop reads CASSLVEAEQFF. For the CDR3, the DNA is TGTGCCAGCAGTTTGGTTGAGGCGGAGCAGTTCTTC. The V gene is TRBV12-3 or TRBV12-4, the J gene TRBJ2-1; D not certain. There are 12 residues in the CDR3. V was shortened by 3 bases and J by 10 bases, with 10 bases between the two germline ends.